What follows describes a single TCR beta chain. Antigen specificity is unknown. This sample was taken from a study of response to subunit inactivated influenza vaccine. Study observations and caveats: Authors suggested few new T cells are recruited by each seasonal influenza vaccination.

The CDR3 sequence is 14 residues long. Germline V gene sequence: CDR1 SGHRS, CDR2 YFSETQ. Losses at the gene ends were 4 bases for V and 3 bases for J; bases not matched to a gene: 4. TCRdb used MiXCR to reprocess the RT-PCR reads, holding one entry per CDR3 protein. Of hundreds of thousands of distinct CDR3 sequences in the sample, over 11% were seen once. The sequenced sample was PBMCs from blood, obtained 14 days before vaccination. The gene calls are TRBV5-1 and TRBJ2-5; 9 positions match TRBD1. This TCR derives from a man between 45 and 60 years old who received an inactivated influenza vaccine. The CDR3 nucleotides are TGCGCCAGCAGCAGGGGACAGGGTAAAGAGACCCAGTACTTC. Translated, it gives CASSRGQGKETQYF.